This entry lists 25 T cell receptor beta chains sequenced from one sample in a study of T cell repertoires in cytomegalovirus infection. For these receptors, no antigen is known. TCRdb reprocessed the reads via MiXCR and lists one record per CDR3 protein. In the table there are tens of thousands of distinct CDR3 sequences, roughly 20% of which are singletons. The sample here was CD8+ T cells from cultured PBMCs, taken from culture after CMV antigen stimulation. The origin of the receptors is a human donor in good health (CMV status not recorded). Some clones in this sample may be carry-over from other donors' samples.

The V gene is TRBV7-2, the J gene TRBJ2-1; a weak D match, TRBD2 (7 bases). The V end lost 5 bases, the J end lost 9 bases, and 20 bases lay between the germline ends. This CDR3 spans 15 amino acids. Germline V CDR1 and CDR2: SGHTA, FQGNSA. As DNA, the CDR3 is TGTGCCAGCAGCCTAGTAGGGGGGGCGGCTCGTGAGCAGTTCTTC. It encodes CASSLVGGAAREQFF.

This clonotype has more than one count but fewer than ten. Germline is not matched at one junction end, which may reflect a read error. The rearrangement links TRBV4-1 to TRBJ1-1, with D tentatively TRBD1 (6 bases). This CDR3 has 16 residues. Germline V gene lookup returns CDR1 MGHRA and CDR2 YSYEKL. CDR3 sequence: CASSKDIRTENTEAFF. The CDR3 DNA is TGCGCCAGCAGCAAAGACATACGGACAGAGAACACTGAAGCTTTCTTT.

The chain links TRBV7-8 to TRBJ1-5; D is perhaps TRBD1 (5 bases). This CDR3 has 14 residues. Germline V gene lookup returns CDR1 SGHVS and CDR2 FQNEAQ. V was shortened by 0 bases and J by 6 bases, with 9 bases between the two germline ends. CDR3 nucleotides: TGTGCCAGCAGCTTAGCCCAGGGCAGTCAGCCCCAGCATTTT. It translates to CASSLAQGSQPQHF.

The chain carries TRBV27 and TRBJ2-7; perhaps TRBD1 as D (6 bases). Germline values: CDR1 MNHEY, CDR2 SMNVEV (reference sequence). The CDR3 is 11 amino acids. CDR3 sequence (DNA): TGTGTCACAGGGTTAGTAAACGAGCAGTACTTC. This codes for CVTGLVNEQYF.

V and J are TRBV11-2 and TRBJ2-7; possibly TRBD2 for D (5 bases). Between the trimmed V and J ends, which lost 8 bases and 3 bases, there was a span of 17 bases. This CDR3 contains 14 residues. Germline loops: CDR1 SGHAT, CDR2 FQNNGV. The chain's CDR3 is CASGPGSTSYEQYF. DNA of the CDR3: TGTGCCAGCGGCCCGGGATCCACCAGCTACGAGCAGTACTTC.

The chain employs TRBV6-2 or TRBV6-3 and TRBJ1-1; D gene ambiguous. The V end lost 6 bases, the J end lost 5 bases, and 10 bases lay between the germline ends. The V gene's germline CDR1 is MNHEY and CDR2 SVGEGT. The CDR3 runs 12 residues. The CDR3: CASSPIATEAFF. CDR3 bases: TGTGCCAGCAGCCCCATAGCGACTGAAGCTTTCTTT.

There are a few counts of this clonotype. This chain links TRBV27 with TRBJ2-1, with 10 bases lining up with TRBD2. With V trimmed by 4 bases and J by 7 bases, 10 bases remained unmatched. The CDR3 is made up of 16 amino acids. Germline CDR1 reads MNHEY; CDR2 reads SMNVEV (reference sequence). The CDR3 sequence is CASSSSPSGRGNEQFF. The CDR3 DNA sequence: TGTGCCAGCAGTTCCTCGCCTAGCGGGAGAGGTAATGAGCAGTTCTTC.

The chain recombines TRBV7-6 with TRBJ2-5; D may be TRBD1 or TRBD2 (5 bases each). Germline values: CDR1 SGHVS, CDR2 FNYEAQ. The CDR3 spans 16 residues. Trimming left V 1 base short and J 1 base short, with 13 bases between. As DNA, the CDR3 is TGTGCCAGCAGCTTAGAGGGGACGGCCCCCCAAGAGACCCAGTACTTC. It is translated as CASSLEGTAPQETQYF.

This clonotype was counted between two and nine times. The chain recombines TRBV7-8 with TRBJ1-2; 10 bases agree with TRBD1. V gave up 5 bases and J gave up 4 bases; unmatched junction bases: 13. This CDR3 contains 17 residues. Looked up from germline, CDR1 is SGHVS and CDR2 is FQNEAQ. The CDR3 spells CASSTTGGERFGYGYTF. CDR3 sequence (DNA): TGTGCCAGCAGCACGACAGGGGGCGAGAGATTTGGCTATGGCTACACCTTC.

The count of this clonotype is one. The rearrangement links TRBV7-3 to TRBJ2-1; 9 positions match TRBD2. The V segment lost 4 bases and the J segment 8 bases; nucleotides outside the gene matches: 12. CDR3 length equals 16 residues. Per the germline V gene, CDR1 is SGHTA and CDR2 is FQGTGA. CDR3 in DNA: TGTGCCAGCAGCTCCACCGGGACTAGCTTCAGTCATGAGCAGTTCTTC. This gives the protein CASSSTGTSFSHEQFF. Using reference TRBV7-3 and TRBJ2-1 for the parts outside the CDR3, the full variable domain is GAGVSQTPSNKVTEKGKYVELRCDPISGHTALYWYRQSLGQGPEFLIYFQGTGAADDSGLPNDRFFAVRPEGSVSTLKIQRTERGDSAVYLCASSSTGTSFSHEQFFGPGTRLTVL.

J is TRBJ2-2 and V is TRBV7-8; possible D gene TRBD2, 6 bases. The CDR3 is 12 residues long. V shed 5 bases and J shed 6 bases, with 7 bases lying between them. CDR1 and CDR2 from the germline V gene are SGHVS and FQNEAQ. The CDR3 DNA reads TGTGCCAGCAGCGGAGGGTCCGGGGAGCTGTTTTTT. Its translation is CASSGGSGELFF.

This chain connects TRBV9 to TRBJ1-2, with 8 bases fitting TRBD1. CDR1 and CDR2 (germline): SGDLS, YYNGEE. The V segment lost 0 bases and the J segment 2 bases; nucleotides outside the gene matches: 3. The CDR3 totals 15 residues. The chain's CDR3 is CASSVDGTGNYGYTF. The CDR3 coding sequence is TGTGCCAGCAGCGTAGACGGGACAGGCAACTATGGCTACACCTTC.

The V gene is TRBV28, the J gene TRBJ2-3; 11 nucleotides agree with TRBD2. This CDR3 has 13 amino acids. V shed 3 bases and J 10 bases; nucleotides not matched to a gene: 3. Germline V CDR1 and CDR2: MDHEN, SYDVKM. CDR3 nucleotide sequence: TGTGCCAGCAGTTTCCTAGCGGGAGGCCCGCAGTATTTT. Its protein product is CASSFLAGGPQYF.

The chain couples TRBV7-2 to TRBJ1-3; D may be TRBD1 (6 bases). The V and J ends lost 6 bases and 4 bases respectively, with 16 bases between them. CDR3 length: 15 amino acids. Per germline, CDR1 SGHTA and CDR2 FQGNSA. Here the CDR3 reads CASSPDRSGGNTIYF. The CDR3 DNA is TGTGCCAGCAGTCCTGACAGGTCAGGAGGAAACACCATATATTTT.

This clonotype was counted a few times. CDR3 DNA: TGTGCCAGCAGTTTATGGGACAGGGGATACAATGAGCAGTTCTTC. Protein product: CASSLWDRGYNEQFF. J is TRBJ2-1 and V is TRBV27; TRBD1 matches 10 bases. V shed 1 base, J shed 4 bases, and the junction held 1 base outside the gene matches. The CDR3 has 15 amino acids. CDR1 is MNHEY, CDR2 SMNVEV, per germline (reference sequence).

There are a few counts of this clonotype. The rearrangement links TRBV7-2 to TRBJ2-7; 7 bases agree with TRBD2. Germline-derived CDR1 and CDR2 are SGHTA and FQGNSA. V lost 0 bases, J lost 1 base, and 6 bases stayed unmatched. The CDR3 covers 16 residues. CDR3: CASSLAQAGSSYEQYF. The CDR3 bases are TGTGCCAGCAGCTTAGCGCAAGCGGGATCTTCCTACGAGCAGTACTTC.

In its sample, this clonotype was seen a few times. This chain joins TRBV7-9 and TRBJ2-3; TRBD2 is a possible D gene (6 bases). Germline V lookup: CDR1 SEHNR, CDR2 FQNEAQ (reference sequence). The CDR3 has 15 amino acids. Trimming shortened V by 5 bases and J by 2 bases, and 14 bases separated the two germline ends. The CDR3 bases are TGTGCCAGCAGCCCACCGGGGGTTACCACAGATACGCAGTATTTT. It codes for CASSPPGVTTDTQYF.

This clonotype was counted between two and nine times. This rearrangement joins TRBV4-1 to TRBJ2-2, with TRBD2 identical over 10 bases. The length of the CDR3 is 18 residues. V lost 3 bases to trimming and J lost 0 bases; unmatched junction nucleotides: 7. The V gene's germline CDR1 is MGHRA and CDR2 YSYEKL. The CDR3 nucleotides read TGCGCCAGCAGCCATGTTCCTAGCGGGGGCCCGAACACCGGGGAGCTGTTTTTT. This sequence encodes CASSHVPSGGPNTGELFF.

The chain carries TRBV7-2 and TRBJ1-2, with TRBD1 matching 7 bases. The CDR3 length is 14 residues. The trim removed 5 bases at V and 8 bases at J, leaving 11 bases unmatched. CDR1 and CDR2 from the germline V gene are SGHTA and FQGNSA. CDR3 region: CASSLSETGYGYTF. DNA of the CDR3: TGTGCCAGCAGCCTCTCCGAGACAGGGTACGGCTACACCTTC.

This clonotype was picked up a small number of times. The chain employs TRBV12-5 and TRBJ1-5; no definite D call. This CDR3 comprises 12 residues. V was pared by 7 bases and J by 9 bases, with 13 bases between. Germline V gene data show CDR1 as LGHNT and CDR2 as FRNRAP. CDR3 DNA: TGTGCTAGTGCCTTAGGAGGTTTGCCCCAGCATTTT. This gives the protein CASALGGLPQHF. Full variable domain (outside the CDR3, taken from reference TRBV12-5 and TRBJ1-5): DARVTQTPRHKVTEMGQEVTMRCQPILGHNTVFWYRQTMMQGLELLAYFRNRAPLDDSGMPKDRFSAEMPDATLATLKIQPSEPRDSAVYFCASALGGLPQHFGDGTRLSIL.

V usage is TRBV6-6 and J usage is TRBJ2-7, with D perhaps TRBD1 (5 bases). Germline V gene sequence: CDR1 MNHNY, CDR2 SVGAGI (reference sequence). Trimming removed 6 bases at V and 2 bases at J, with 11 bases between. CDR3 size: 13 residues. The CDR3 region is CASREDNTYEQYF. CDR3 nucleotide sequence: TGTGCCAGCAGAGAGGACAACACCTACGAGCAGTACTTC.

This clonotype was observed a few times. The chain combines TRBV7-8 with TRBJ1-2; possible D gene TRBD1, 6 bases. Germline loops: CDR1 SGHVS, CDR2 FQNEAQ. CDR3 length: 13 amino acids. Trimming cost V 3 bases and J 6 bases, with 11 bases left between them. The CDR3: CASSLRTEDGYTF. The DNA for the CDR3 is TGTGCCAGCAGCTTGCGGACAGAGGATGGCTACACCTTC. Supplemented by reference TRBV7-8 and TRBJ1-2, the full variable domain reads GAGVSQSPRYKVAKRGQDVALRCDPISGHVSLFWYQQALGQGPEFLTYFQNEAQLDKSGLPSDRFFAERPEGSVSTLKIQRTQQEDSAVYLCASSLRTEDGYTFGSGTRLTVV.

The chain links TRBV6-5 to TRBJ2-3; D is unresolved. The CDR3 loop spans 14 amino acids. Germline-derived CDR1 and CDR2 are MNHEY and SVGAGI. V shed 0 bases and J shed 2 bases, with 6 bases lying between them. Written as DNA, the CDR3 is TGTGCCAGCAGTTACTCGCCACACACAGATACGCAGTATTTT. Protein: CASSYSPHTDTQYF.

This clonotype occurred a few times. The rearrangement links TRBV7-2 to TRBJ1-4; no firm D call. The CDR3 spans 17 residues. Germline V lookup: CDR1 SGHTA, CDR2 FQGNSA. The V gene lost 5 bases and the J gene lost 3 bases, with 19 bases spanning the gap. The DNA of the CDR3 is TGTGCCAGCAGCCTCCTCGGTAAAGGAAGGGCTAATGAAAAACTGTTTTTT. Protein sequence: CASSLLGKGRANEKLFF.

This clonotype was seen only a few times. The rearrangement joins TRBV7-2 to TRBJ1-2; D unclear. Trimming cost V 2 bases and J 3 bases, with 19 bases left between them. Germline loops: CDR1 SGHTA, CDR2 FQGNSA. The CDR3 sequence is 17 residues long. The CDR3: CASSLFFDPSLDYGYTF. The CDR3, as DNA: TGTGCCAGCAGCTTATTTTTCGACCCCAGCCTGGACTATGGCTACACCTTC.